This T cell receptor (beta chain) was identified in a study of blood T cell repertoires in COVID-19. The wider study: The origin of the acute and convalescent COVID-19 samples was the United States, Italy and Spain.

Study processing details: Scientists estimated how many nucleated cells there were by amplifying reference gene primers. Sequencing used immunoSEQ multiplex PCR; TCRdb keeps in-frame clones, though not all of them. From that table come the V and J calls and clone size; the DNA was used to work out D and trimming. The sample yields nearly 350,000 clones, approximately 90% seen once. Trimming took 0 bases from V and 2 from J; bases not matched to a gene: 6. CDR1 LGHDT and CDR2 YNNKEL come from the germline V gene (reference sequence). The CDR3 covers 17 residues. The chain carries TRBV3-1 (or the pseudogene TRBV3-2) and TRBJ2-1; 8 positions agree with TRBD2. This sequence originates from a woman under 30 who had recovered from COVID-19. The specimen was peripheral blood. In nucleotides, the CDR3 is TGTGCCAGCAGCCAAGACCCTAGCGGGTACGCCTACAATGAGCAGTTCTTC. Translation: CASSQDPSGYAYNEQFF.